This passage covers 7 T cell receptor beta chains from one sample sequenced in a study of T cell repertoires in cytomegalovirus infection. Via MiXCR, TCRdb re-called the reads, giving one row per CDR3 protein. The sample includes approximately 500,000 distinct CDR3 sequences, approximately 15% of them seen just once. Sample: CD8+ T cells from PBMCs. The source of these receptors is a human donor in good health (CMV status not recorded). Some clones in this sample may be carry-over from other donors' samples.

This clonotype was recorded at least ten times. J is TRBJ1-6 and V is TRBV7-9, with D maybe TRBD1 (5 bases). V was shortened by 1 base and J by 4 bases, with 14 bases between the two germline ends. CDR1 and CDR2 from the germline V gene are SEHNR and FQNEAQ (reference sequence). The CDR3 extends over 17 amino acids. The CDR3 is CASSLETPGLYNSPLHF. CDR3 DNA sequence: TGTGCCAGCAGCTTAGAGACTCCGGGGCTTTATAATTCACCCCTCCACTTT.

This clonotype occurred many times. CDR3 coding DNA: TGTGCCAGCAGGCGTCAAGCGGACGAGCAGTACTTC. The encoded protein is CASRRQADEQYF. J is TRBJ2-7 and V is TRBV12-3 or TRBV12-4; maybe TRBD2 (5 bases). The CDR3 runs 12 residues. V lost 6 bases to trimming and J lost 5 bases, with 11 bases between them.

This clonotype was recorded many times. This rearrangement joins TRBV27 to TRBJ1-6, with 11 bases matching TRBD1. Looked up from germline, CDR1 is MNHEY and CDR2 is SMNVEV (reference sequence). This CDR3 comprises 13 residues. V gave up 8 bases and J gave up 9 bases; unmatched junction bases: 3. Written as DNA, the CDR3 is TGTGCCAGCGCGGGACAGGGGGGTTCACCCCTCCACTTT. It specifies CASAGQGGSPLHF.

This clonotype occurred many times. The rearrangement links TRBV5-5 to TRBJ2-7; weak D call: TRBD1 (5 bases). V was clipped by 1 base and J by 4 bases, with 12 bases between them. The CDR3 spans 14 residues. Germline V gene sequence: CDR1 SGHKS, CDR2 YYEKEE (reference sequence). In DNA, the CDR3 is TGTGCCAGCAGCTTGTACGACAGAGAATACGAGCAGTACTTC. Protein product: CASSLYDREYEQYF. The full variable domain, its missing parts supplied by reference TRBV5-5 and TRBJ2-7, is DAGVTQSPTHLIKTRGQQVTLRCSPISGHKSVSWYQQVLGQGPQFIFQYYEKEERGRGNFPDRFSARQFPNYSSELNVNALLLGDSALYLCASSLYDREYEQYFGPGTRLTVT.

This clonotype was seen repeatedly, ten times or more. This sequence joins TRBV7-9 and TRBJ2-1; D possibly corresponds to TRBD2 (5 bases). The germline CDR1 and CDR2 sequences are SEHNR and FQNEAQ (reference sequence). This CDR3 spans 14 amino acids. Trimming stripped 6 bases from V and 1 base from J, with 10 bases between. The DNA of the CDR3 is TGTGCCAGCAGTTCTCGACTATCCTACAATGAGCAGTTCTTC. Residues: CASSSRLSYNEQFF.

J is TRBJ2-7 and V is TRBV15; possibly TRBD2 for D (6 bases). Trimming took off 4 bases at V and 4 bases at J, with 17 bases between the two ends. CDR3 size: 15 residues. The germline V gene has CDR1 LNHNV and CDR2 YYDKDF (reference sequence). CDR3 residues: CATSTAEGLKYEQYF. The CDR3, as DNA: TGTGCCACCAGCACGGCGGAGGGCTTGAAGTACGAGCAGTACTTC.

This clonotype was seen many times. The chain combines TRBV5-1 with TRBJ2-1; D remains ambiguous. The CDR3 is 14 residues long. Trimming took 1 base from V and 7 from J, leaving 12 bases between them. Germline CDR1 and CDR2: SGHRS and YFSETQ. In nucleotides, the CDR3 is TGCGCCAGCAGCTTGAGGAGTGTTAGGAATGAGCAGTTCTTC. As protein: CASSLRSVRNEQFF.